There are many counts of the clone carrying this T cell receptor (beta chain). The sample comes from a study of regulatory T cells in long-lasting Graves disease. Study background: Graves' patients who were just diagnosed had used antithyroid drugs for under 3 months.

Time point here: newly diagnosed GD, antithyroid drugs for less than 3 months. The TCR library was made from RNA extracted from PBMCs. CDR1 and CDR2 (germline): SNHLY, FYNNEI. There are 13 residues in the CDR3. Trimming took 6 bases from V and 2 from J, leaving 5 bases between them. Sequencing libraries for TCR beta were prepared with iRepertoire HTBI primers and Arm-PCR of CDR3 regions. A single record per CDR3 protein comes from TCRdb applying MiXCR to the multiplex PCR reads. The sample has under 300,000 distinct CDR3 sequences; around 20% are singletons. This specimen was peripheral blood mononuclear cells (PBMCs), taken at new diagnosis, from a patient treated with antithyroid drugs. V is TRBV2 and J is TRBJ2-6; no firm D call. The receptor was derived from a female donor with Graves disease. Here the CDR3 reads CASSGTGANVLTF. The CDR3 coding sequence is TGTGCCAGCAGCGGAACTGGGGCCAACGTCCTGACTTTC.